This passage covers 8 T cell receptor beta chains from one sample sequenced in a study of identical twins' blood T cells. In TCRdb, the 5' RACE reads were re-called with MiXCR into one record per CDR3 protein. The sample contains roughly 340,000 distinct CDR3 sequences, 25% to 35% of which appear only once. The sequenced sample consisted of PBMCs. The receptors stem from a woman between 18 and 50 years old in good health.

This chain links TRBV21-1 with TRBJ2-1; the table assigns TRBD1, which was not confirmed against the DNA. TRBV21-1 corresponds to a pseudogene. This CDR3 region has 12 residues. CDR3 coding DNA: TGTGCCAGCAGCAAAAGAGGGGGTGAGCAGTTCTTC. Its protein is CASSKRGGEQFF.

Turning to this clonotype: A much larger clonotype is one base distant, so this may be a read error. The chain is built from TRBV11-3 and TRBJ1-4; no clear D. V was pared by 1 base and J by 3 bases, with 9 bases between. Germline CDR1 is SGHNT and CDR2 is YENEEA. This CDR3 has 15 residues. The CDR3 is CASSLGFAPNEKLFF. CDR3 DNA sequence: TGTGCCAGCAGCTTAGGATTTGCACCTAATGAAAAACTGTTTTTT.

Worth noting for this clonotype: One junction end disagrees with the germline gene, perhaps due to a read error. This CDR3 is CVSIPPGGGEAFF. Here the CDR3 DNA reads TGTGTCAGCATCCCCCCGGGGGGAGGTGAAGCTTTCTTT. This sequence joins TRBV6-5 and TRBJ1-1, with a tentative D call TRBD1 (5 bases). Per germline, CDR1 MNHEY and CDR2 SVGAGI. The CDR3 runs 13 residues.

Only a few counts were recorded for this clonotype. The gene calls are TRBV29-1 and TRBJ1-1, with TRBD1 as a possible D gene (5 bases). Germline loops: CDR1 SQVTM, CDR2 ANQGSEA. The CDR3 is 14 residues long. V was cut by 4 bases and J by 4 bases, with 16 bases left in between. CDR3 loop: CSVVVQASATEAFF. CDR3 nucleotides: TGCAGCGTTGTTGTACAGGCTTCGGCCACTGAAGCTTTCTTT.

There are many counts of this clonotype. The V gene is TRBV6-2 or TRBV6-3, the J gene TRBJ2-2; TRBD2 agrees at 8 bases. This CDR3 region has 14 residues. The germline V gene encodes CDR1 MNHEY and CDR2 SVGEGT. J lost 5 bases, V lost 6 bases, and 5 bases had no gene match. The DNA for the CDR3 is TGTGCCAGCAGATTAGCGGGAACGACCGGGGAGCTGTTTTTT. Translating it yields CASRLAGTTGELFF.

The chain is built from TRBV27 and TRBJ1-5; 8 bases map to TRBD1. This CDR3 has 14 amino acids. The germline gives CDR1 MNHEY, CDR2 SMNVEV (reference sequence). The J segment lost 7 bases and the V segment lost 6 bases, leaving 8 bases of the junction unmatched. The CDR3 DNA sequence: TGTGCCAGCAGCTACGACAGGGGCGGCCAGCCCCAGCATTTT. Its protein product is CASSYDRGGQPQHF.

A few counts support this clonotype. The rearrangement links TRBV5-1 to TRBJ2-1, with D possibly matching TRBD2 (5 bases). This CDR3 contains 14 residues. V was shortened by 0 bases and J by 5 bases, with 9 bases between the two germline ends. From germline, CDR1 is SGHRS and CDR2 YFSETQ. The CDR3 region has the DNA TGCGCCAGCAGCTTGGAACGGGGTAACAATGAGCAGTTCTTC. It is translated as CASSLERGNNEQFF. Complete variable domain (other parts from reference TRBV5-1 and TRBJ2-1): KAGVTQTPRYLIKTRGQQVTLSCSPISGHRSVSWYQQTPGQGLQFLFEYFSETQRNKGNFPGRFSGRQFSNSRSEMNVSTLELGDSALYLCASSLERGNNEQFFGPGTRLTVL.

This CDR3 reads CASCRVPEKLFF. The DNA of the CDR3 is TGTGCCAGCTGCAGGGTCCCCGAAAAACTGTTTTTT. This chain joins TRBV12-3 or TRBV12-4 and TRBJ1-4, with D possibly TRBD1 on 5 matching bases. The CDR3 contains 12 residues. The germline V and J ends were trimmed by 8 bases and 8 bases, with 12 bases remaining between them.